The 4 T cell receptor beta chains given below trace back to one sample, sequenced in a study of T cell repertoires in cytomegalovirus infection. No antigen has been assigned to these receptors. Using its own MiXCR run on the reads, TCRdb lists one record per CDR3 protein. The sample yields about 890,000 distinct CDR3 sequences, less than 40% seen once. The source was cultured CD8+ T cells from PBMCs, collected from culture after CMV antigen stimulation. The receptors here all came from a human donor in good health (CMV status not recorded). Some clones in this sample may be carry-over from other donors' samples.

This clonotype was detected many times. J is TRBJ1-2 and V is TRBV12-3 or TRBV12-4; D is uncertain. CDR3 length equals 13 residues. Trimming stripped 6 bases from V and 3 bases from J, with 11 bases between. DNA for the CDR3: TGTGCCAGCAGCCTAGCCTCATACTATGGCTACACCTTC. Translating gives CASSLASYYGYTF.

V gene TRBV5-6 combines with J gene TRBJ1-6; D gene ambiguous. Germline V CDR1 and CDR2: SGHDT, YYEEEE. This CDR3 contains 14 residues. V was pared by 1 base and J by 8 bases, with 10 bases between. CDR3 sequence (DNA): TGTGCCAGCAGCTTGTCAGGACGTTATTCACCCCTCCACTTT. Encoded protein: CASSLSGRYSPLHF.

Only a few counts were recorded for this clonotype. The chain couples TRBV6-2 or TRBV6-3 to TRBJ2-1; 8 bases line up with TRBD2. Germline V gene lookup returns CDR1 MNHEY and CDR2 SVGEGT. The length of the CDR3 is 16 residues. The V and J ends lost 0 bases and 4 bases, in that order; junction bases with no gene match: 5. The DNA for the CDR3 is TGTGCCAGCAGTTACTCGATAGTAGCGGGGTACAATGAGCAGTTCTTC. Encoded protein: CASSYSIVAGYNEQFF.

The chain employs TRBV27 and TRBJ1-1, with D tentatively TRBD1 (5 bases). V lost 3 bases to trimming and J lost 7 bases, with 9 bases between them. The CDR3 is 12 amino acids. Per germline, CDR1 MNHEY and CDR2 SMNVEV (reference sequence). The CDR3 spells CASSFRDGEAFF. CDR3 nucleotide sequence: TGTGCCAGCAGTTTCCGGGACGGTGAAGCTTTCTTT.